Below, one TCR beta chain is given with its context. The data originate from a study of blood T cell repertoires in COVID-19. Study-level information: Whether acute or convalescent, the COVID-19 samples came from the United States, Italy and Spain. The analysed material was cDNA or gDNA that came from T cells, B-cell-depleted T cells, or PBMCs.

Original handling: Estimates of nucleated cell counts were drawn from the amplification of reference gene primers. TCRdb's copy holds only in-frame clones and misses some; the assay was immunoSEQ multiplex PCR. That table furnishes V, J and clone size, whereas the DNA furnished D and trimming. This sample has about 240,000 clones, with about nine tenths found just once. CDR3 length: 13 residues. The V and J ends lost 6 bases and 7 bases, in that order; junction bases with no gene match: 8. What was sequenced was peripheral blood. This clonotype was obtained from a man in his 60s who had recovered from COVID-19. V and J are TRBV12-3 or TRBV12-4 and TRBJ2-5, with 7 bases aligning to TRBD1. Written as DNA, the CDR3 is TGTGCCAGCAGGCCAACAGGGGTAGGGACCCAGTACTTC. It codes for CASRPTGVGTQYF.